Listed below are T cell receptor beta chains from one sample, sequenced in a study of Ad26.COV2.S vaccination and SARS-CoV-2 variants. Some clones are missing from TCRdb's copy, which holds only in-frame ones; the method was immunoSEQ multiplex PCR. Among about 480,000 clones listed, roughly 89% were seen once. The source was peripheral blood, collected in a trial of Ad26.COV2.S vaccine versus placebo. These receptors were taken from a person aged 18-65 years who received the Ad26.COV2.S COVID-19 vaccine or a placebo. Each CDR3 is given with its conserved first and last residue. A D gene is named only where the DNA matches it firmly. Expanded clones get a size class; other rows say once, few or many, or leave the size out.

>TRBJ2-3|-|TRBV7-3|-
TGTGCCAGCAGCCCGTCTGGCGGCCCAGATACGCAGTATTTT
CASSPSGGPDTQYF
>TRBJ2-3|-|TRBV6-1|TRBD2
TGTGCCAGCAGTGCCACTAGCGGGAGTGTGATAGATACGCAGTATTTT
CASSATSGSVIDTQYF
>TRBJ2-7|-|TRBV29-1|-
TGCAGCGTTGGCAAAAAGGGGTTCGCCTACGAGCAGTACTTC
CSVGKKGFAYEQYF
>TRBJ2-7|-|TRBV4-1|-
TGCGCCAGCAGCCACCCTCCGGTGGGGGCCTACGAGCAGTACTTC
CASSHPPVGAYEQYF
>TRBJ1-2|-|TRBV2|-
TGTGCCAGCAGTGTGGATGCAGGGGCTGGACATGGCTACACCTTC
CASSVDAGAGHGYTF
>TRBJ2-3|-|TRBV6-6|TRBD2
TGTGCCAGCAGTCCCCGGCGGGGGACTAGCGTCCGCACAGATACGCAGTATTTT
CASSPRRGTSVRTDTQYF
>TRBJ1-3|-|TRBV7-9|-
TGTGCCAGCAGCTTACCAGGGGCTGGAAACACCATATATTTT
CASSLPGAGNTIYF
>TRBJ2-3|once|TRBV30|-
TGTGCCTGGAGCGACACAGATACGCAGTATTTT
CAWSDTDTQYF
>TRBJ2-7|-|TRBV10-3|TRBD1
TGTGCCATCAGTGGGGACAGCCTTAGATACGAGCAGTACTTC
CAISGDSLRYEQYF
>TRBJ2-3|-|TRBV6-5|-
TGTGCCAGCAAGCTTCTAGCGCCTGCAGATACGCAGTATTTT
CASKLLAPADTQYF
>TRBJ2-7|once|TRBV29-1|TRBD2
TGCAGCGTTGGCGGACTAGCGGGAGACGAGCAGTACTTC
CSVGGLAGDEQYF
>TRBJ1-1|-|TRBV29-1|-
TGCAGCGGCGAAGAGAACCGAGGAGACAAAGCGGCTTTCTTT
CSGEENRGDKAAFF
>TRBJ2-1|-|TRBV5-1|TRBD1
TGCGCCAGCAGCCCTATCGGGACAGGGACCTCCAGCTCCTACAATGAGCAGTTCTTC
CASSPIGTGTSSSYNEQFF
>TRBJ2-2|once|TRBV29-1|-
TGCAGCGTCGCCCAAACTGACCCCGGGGAGCTGTTTTTT
CSVAQTDPGELFF
>TRBJ1-1|-|TRBV21-1|-
TGTGCCAGCAGCAAAGGTCGGAACACTGAAGCTTTCTTT
CASSKGRNTEAFF
>TRBJ2-7|-|TRBV5-5|TRBD1
TGTGCCAGCAGCCCTCCCCGGACAGGGGGCCTCGACGAGCAGTACTTC
CASSPPRTGGLDEQYF
>TRBJ1-2|-|TRBV25-1|-
TGTGCCAGCAGTGAAACGGTGGGTGGCTACACCTTC
CASSETVGGYTF
>TRBJ2-1|once|TRBV5-4|-
TGTGCCAGCAGCAGGGGCAGCGAAACCTACAATGAGCAGTTCTTC
CASSRGSETYNEQFF
>TRBJ2-1|-|TRBV21-1|-
TGTGCCAGCAGCTTGACACCTCGGAGCTCCTACAATGAGCAGTTCTTC
CASSLTPRSSYNEQFF
>TRBJ1-4|-|TRBV4-3|-
TGCGCCAGCAGCCAATCCCGGGGGGCGGAAAAACTGTTTTTT
CASSQSRGAEKLFF
>TRBJ1-2|-|TRBV28|-
TGTGCCAGCAGTCTTGCGGGGGGCGCTTATGGCTACACCTTC
CASSLAGGAYGYTF
>TRBJ1-1|-|TRBV10-3|-
TGTGCCATCAGTCCAGGGAAACAAAACACTGAAGCTTTCTTT
CAISPGKQNTEAFF
>TRBJ1-2|few|TRBV7-2|TRBD1
TGTGCCAGCAGCCCAACCATGGACAGGGTATGGACCTATGGCTACACCTTC
CASSPTMDRVWTYGYTF
>TRBJ1-2|-|TRBV27|-
TGTGCCAGCAGTTGGAGGGCCGCTAACTATGGCTACACCTTC
CASSWRAANYGYTF
>TRBJ1-1|-|TRBV10-3|-
TGTGCCATCAGTGAGTCGCAAAGTCAAAATGAAGCTTTCTTT
CAISESQSQNEAFF
>TRBJ1-4|once|TRBV7-6|TRBD1
TGTGCCAGCAGCCAAAACAGGGGAACAACTAATGAAAAACTGTTTTTT
CASSQNRGTTNEKLFF
>TRBJ2-3|-|TRBV12-5|TRBD1
TGTGCTAGTGGCCCGGGACAGGTCAGCACAGATACGCAGTATTTT
CASGPGQVSTDTQYF
>TRBJ1-2|once|TRBV7-9|-
TGTGCCAGCACCCAAGGCGGCTATGGCTACACCTTC
CASTQGGYGYTF
>TRBJ2-2|once|TRBV19|TRBD1
TGTGCCAGTAGTACCGACAGGGGGCGGTCTCGGACCGGGGAGCTGTTTTTT
CASSTDRGRSRTGELFF
>TRBJ2-7|-|TRBV5-1|TRBD2
TGCGCCAGCAGCTTGCCTGTAGCGGGACGCTACGAGCAGTACTTC
CASSLPVAGRYEQYF
>TRBJ2-3|many|TRBV29-1|-
TGCAGCGCCACGGAGGGACTTGCGCAGTATTTT
CSATEGLAQYF
>TRBJ2-1|-|TRBV11-3|TRBD1
TGTGCCAGCAGCTCTCTAGGGGGCCCTAACTATGAGCAGTTCTTC
CASSSLGGPNYEQFF
>TRBJ2-2|-|TRBV4-1|-
TGCGCCAGCAGCCCCCACGAGAGCAGAAACACCGGGGAGCTGTTTTTT
CASSPHESRNTGELFF
>TRBJ2-4|-|TRBV27|-
TGTGCCAGCAGCCCCACCGGAGTAGCCAAAAACATTCAGTACTTC
CASSPTGVAKNIQYF
>TRBJ2-5|-|TRBV11-1|-
TGTGCCAGCAGCCCGACAGGCCTCCAAGAGACCCAGTACTTC
CASSPTGLQETQYF
>TRBJ2-7|-|TRBV4-1|-
TGCGCCAGCAGCCAAGATGCAGGGAACTCCTACGAGCAGTACTTC
CASSQDAGNSYEQYF
>TRBJ1-2|-|TRBV14|-
TGTGCCAGCAGCCAAGACGGAACGGCAACAGCCACACTCTATGGCTACACCTTC
CASSQDGTATATLYGYTF
>TRBJ1-2|-|TRBV5-6|-
TGTGCCAGCAGCCCCCGGGGCCTCTATGGCTACACCTTC
CASSPRGLYGYTF
>TRBJ1-5|-|TRBV6-6|TRBD1
TGTGCCAGCAGCTCCTTCCGGGACAGGGTACAGCCCCAGCATTTT
CASSSFRDRVQPQHF
>TRBJ1-4|-|TRBV7-8|-
TGTGCCAGCAGCTTAGGGAGTTACGACGAAAAACTGTTTTTT
CASSLGSYDEKLFF